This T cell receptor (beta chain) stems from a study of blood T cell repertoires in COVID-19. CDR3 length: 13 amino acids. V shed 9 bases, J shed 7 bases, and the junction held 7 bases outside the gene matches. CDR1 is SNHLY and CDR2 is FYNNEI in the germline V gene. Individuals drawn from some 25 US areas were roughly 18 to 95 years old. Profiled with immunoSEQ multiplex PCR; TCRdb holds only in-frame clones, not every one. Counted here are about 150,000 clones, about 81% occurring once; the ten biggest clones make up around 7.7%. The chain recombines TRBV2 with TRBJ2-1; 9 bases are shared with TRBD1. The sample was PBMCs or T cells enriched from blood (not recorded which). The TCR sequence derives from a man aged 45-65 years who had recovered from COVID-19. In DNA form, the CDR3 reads TGTGCCAGTCAACAGGGGGCTGGGAATGAGCAGTTCTTC. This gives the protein CASQQGAGNEQFF.